This entry lists 25 T cell receptor beta chains sequenced from one sample in a study of cytomegalovirus exposure and HLA in healthy donors. PCR amplification relied on 60 Vbeta primers (plus 13 Jbeta primers). Only in-frame clones appear in the TCRdb table, and some are missing; sequencing was by immunoSEQ multiplex PCR. Here the sample spans some 110,000 clones, about 79% being singletons. The specimen sequenced was PBMCs. Source of these receptors: a woman between 18 and 29 years old in good health and CMV-seropositive.

The CDR3 DNA follows: TGTGCCAGTAATGACAGGGGCGAAGAGACCCAGTACTTC. This codes for CASNDRGEETQYF. The chain joins TRBV19 to TRBJ2-5; TRBD1 agrees at 8 bases. This CDR3 has 13 residues. Germline trimming cut 7 bases from V and 3 bases from J; bases unmatched to any gene: 4. Germline lookup yields CDR1 LNHDA and CDR2 SQIVND (reference sequence).

The J gene is TRBJ2-7, the V gene TRBV9, with 8 bases fitting TRBD2. V dropped 2 bases and J dropped 3; count of bases not matched to a gene: 7. Germline V gene lookup returns CDR1 SGDLS and CDR2 YYNGEE. The CDR3 extends over 15 amino acids. CDR3 coding DNA: TGTGCCAGCAGCGTGGGACTAGAACCCATCTACGAGCAGTACTTC. Amino acids: CASSVGLEPIYEQYF.

The sample holds one count of this clone. The chain combines TRBV15 with TRBJ2-1, with 7 bases fitting TRBD2. The trim removed 8 bases at V and 3 bases at J, leaving 10 bases unmatched. Germline lookup yields CDR1 LNHNV and CDR2 YYDKDF (reference sequence). CDR3 length equals 15 residues. CDR3: CATRRRELLYNEQFF. The CDR3 nucleotides read TGTGCCACCCGGAGGCGGGAGCTTCTCTACAATGAGCAGTTCTTC.

The V gene is TRBV4-2, the J gene TRBJ1-5, with no clear D. Germline V gene data show CDR1 as LGHNA and CDR2 as YNFKEQ. The V end was cut by 0 bases, the J end by 6 bases, with 12 bases between. The CDR3 is made up of 15 amino acids. In nucleotides, the CDR3 is TGTGCCAGCAGCCAAGACTTACGGTACGGTCAGCCCCAGCATTTT. Protein: CASSQDLRYGQPQHF.

The J gene is TRBJ1-1, the V gene TRBV5-6; 8 bases line up with TRBD1. This CDR3 has 13 amino acids. J lost 6 bases, V lost 4 bases, and 5 bases had no gene match. Germline V gene lookup returns CDR1 SGHDT and CDR2 YYEEEE. The CDR3 DNA reads as TGTGCCAGCAGCCGGACAGGGCGCGCTGAAGCTTTCTTT. Translating gives CASSRTGRAEAFF. The variable domain in full, completed from reference TRBV5-6 and TRBJ1-1, reads DAGVTQSPTHLIKTRGQQVTLRCSPKSGHDTVSWYQQALGQGPQFIFQYYEEEERQRGNFPDRFSGHQFPNYSSELNVNALLLGDSALYLCASSRTGRAEAFFGQGTRLTVV.

The gene calls are TRBV7-6 and TRBJ2-3, with 7 positions matching TRBD2. The junction had 11 bases not matched to a gene; V was cut back by 0 bases and J by 2 bases. Germline CDR1 SGHVS, CDR2 FNYEAQ. The CDR3 contains 18 residues. The CDR3 region has the DNA TGTGCCAGCAGCTTAGCCTTTGGGGAGGGCCTCTCCACAGATACGCAGTATTTT. This codes for CASSLAFGEGLSTDTQYF.

With respect to this clone: One end of the junction is discordant with germline, which a read error may explain. The chain joins TRBV19 to TRBJ2-7; 10 nucleotides agree with TRBD2. There are 18 residues in the CDR3. The V gene's germline CDR1 is LNHDA and CDR2 SQIVND (reference sequence). For the CDR3, the DNA is TGTGCCACTAGTATAAAGGTATTGCTAGCGGGGGCCCTCTACGAGCAGTACTTC. This encodes CATSIKVLLAGALYEQYF.

The V call is TRBV7-8, the J call TRBJ2-7; weak D call: TRBD1 (5 bases). The germline V gene has CDR1 SGHVS and CDR2 FQNEAQ. The V and J ends lost 2 bases and 3 bases respectively, with 5 bases between them. There are 12 residues in the CDR3. For the CDR3, the DNA is TGTGCCAGCAGCTTACAGGGCTACGAGCAGTACTTC. This translates into CASSLQGYEQYF.

V gene TRBV18 combines with J gene TRBJ2-7; D unclear. Germline CDR1 and CDR2: KGHSH and LQKENI. The CDR3 spans 14 residues. With 0 bases removed from V and 3 bases from J, the gap between germline ends came to 9 bases. The CDR3 protein is CASSPPTRDYEQYF. The CDR3 DNA reads as TGTGCCAGCTCACCACCGACAAGAGACTACGAGCAGTACTTC. Full variable domain (outside the CDR3, taken from reference TRBV18 and TRBJ2-7): NAGVMQNPRHLVRRRGQEARLRCSPMKGHSHVYWYRQLPEEGLKFMVYLQKENIIDESGMPKERFSAEFPKEGPSILRIQQVVRGDSAAYFCASSPPTRDYEQYFGPGTRLTVT.

The chain combines TRBV6-5 with TRBJ1-2; 7 bases map to TRBD1. Germline V gene lookup returns CDR1 MNHEY and CDR2 SVGAGI. This CDR3 spans 13 amino acids. The ends lost 3 bases at V and 5 bases at J; junction bases unmatched: 3. The CDR3 spells CASSYGDRYGYTF. In DNA, the CDR3 is TGTGCCAGCAGTTATGGGGACAGATATGGCTACACCTTC.

The CDR3 DNA is TGTGCCAGCAGTTTGGAGCGCACCGGGGAGCTGTTTTTT. It is translated as CASSLERTGELFF. The V gene is TRBV27, the J gene TRBJ2-2; no definite D call. Trimming left V 3 bases short and J 4 bases short, with 6 bases between. The CDR3 covers 13 residues. CDR1 is MNHEY, CDR2 SMNVEV, per germline (reference sequence).

The chain is built from TRBV27 and TRBJ2-7; the D gene is possibly TRBD1 (5 bases). From germline, CDR1 is MNHEY and CDR2 SMNVEV (reference sequence). The CDR3 consists of 15 residues. V lost 2 bases to trimming and J lost 7 bases, with 18 bases between them. CDR3 loop: CASSLRGLGSREQYF. The DNA for the CDR3 is TGTGCCAGCAGTTTAAGGGGTCTTGGCTCGAGGGAGCAGTACTTC.

The chain uses TRBV18 and TRBJ2-6; 7 bases match TRBD1. The trim removed 6 bases at V and 3 bases at J, leaving 5 bases unmatched. CDR1 is KGHSH and CDR2 is LQKENI in the germline V gene. The CDR3 spans 15 residues. CDR3 region: CASSLQGSGANVLTF. The CDR3 bases are TGTGCCAGCTCGCTACAGGGGAGTGGGGCCAACGTCCTGACTTTC.

This clone was observed once. The chain joins TRBV9 to TRBJ2-1, with TRBD2 identical over 7 bases. Germline V gene lookup returns CDR1 SGDLS and CDR2 YYNGEE. The V segment lost 5 bases and the J segment 5 bases; nucleotides outside the gene matches: 10. There are 15 residues in the CDR3. The chain's CDR3 is CASSMGGTSHNEQFF. DNA of the CDR3: TGTGCCAGCAGTATGGGGGGGACTTCACACAATGAGCAGTTCTTC.

Note on this clone: Other DNA sequences of this sample code for an identical CDR3. J is TRBJ2-5 and V is TRBV5-1, with 7 bases identical to TRBD1. The CDR3 has 14 residues. CDR1 is SGHRS, CDR2 YFSETQ, per germline. Trimming cost V 4 bases and J 5 bases; bases outside gene matches: 8. CDR3 sequence: CASSLTGVSETQYF. CDR3 bases: TGCGCCAGCAGCCTAACAGGGGTCAGCGAGACCCAGTACTTC.

V and J are TRBV11-3 and TRBJ1-3; perhaps TRBD1 as D (5 bases). The V gene lost 5 bases and the J gene lost 4 bases, with 12 bases spanning the gap. This CDR3 spans 14 amino acids. CDR1 is SGHNT, CDR2 YENEEA, per germline. CDR3 DNA sequence: TGTGCCAGCAGCCCGCCGGGGGGAGGAAACACCATATATTTT. This gives the protein CASSPPGGGNTIYF.

The V and J genes are TRBV5-1 and TRBJ1-4, with 11 nucleotides matching TRBD1. V gave up 4 bases and J gave up 8 bases; unmatched junction bases: 7. There are 15 residues in the CDR3. The V gene's germline CDR1 is SGHRS and CDR2 YFSETQ. CDR3 nucleotides: TGCGCCAGCAGCCCCAGCGGGACAGGGGGGGAAAAACTGTTTTTT. As protein: CASSPSGTGGEKLFF.

The chain has TRBV5-1 and TRBJ1-3; tentative D call: TRBD1 (6 bases). Between the trimmed V and J ends, which lost 4 bases and 0 bases, there was a span of 14 bases. Per germline, CDR1 SGHRS and CDR2 YFSETQ. The CDR3 spans 16 residues. Written as DNA, the CDR3 is TGCGCCAGCAGCCCCGACAGGTTGAGCTCTGGAAACACCATATATTTT. Protein: CASSPDRLSSGNTIYF.

The chain recombines TRBV25-1 with TRBJ2-5; 12 bases match TRBD2. Near its end, the DNA agrees better with TRBJ2-7, so the J call may be wrong. From germline, CDR1 is MGHDK and CDR2 SYGVNS. CDR3 length: 15 residues. The CDR3 DNA reads as TGTGCCAGCAGACCTTGGACTAGCGGGATTTACGAGCAGTACTTC. Translated: CASRPWTSGIYEQYF.

V and J are TRBV10-3 and TRBJ2-2; the D gene is possibly TRBD1 (6 bases). V was trimmed by 4 bases and J by 0 bases, leaving 18 bases between them. This CDR3 is built from 18 residues. Germline assignment: CDR1 ENHRY and CDR2 SYGVKD. In DNA form, the CDR3 reads TGTGCCATCAGTGGTGGCAGGGGAGAACTCTCGAACACCGGGGAGCTGTTTTTT. Translated, it gives CAISGGRGELSNTGELFF.

The chain is built from TRBV11-3 and TRBJ2-3; TRBD1 is a possible D gene (6 bases). CDR1 is SGHNT and CDR2 is YENEEA in the germline V gene. This CDR3 region has 15 residues. V was cut by 2 bases and J by 3 bases, with 12 bases left in between. CDR3 sequence: CASSLQGYRTDTQYF. DNA of the CDR3: TGTGCCAGCAGCTTACAGGGGTATAGAACAGATACGCAGTATTTT.

The rearrangement uses TRBV28 and TRBJ2-3; perhaps TRBD2 as D (6 bases). CDR1 MDHEN and CDR2 SYDVKM come from the germline V gene. The CDR3 is made up of 12 amino acids. Between the trimmed V and J ends, which lost 6 bases and 9 bases, there was a span of 13 bases. This CDR3 reads CASSGSEETQYF. The CDR3 DNA follows: TGTGCCAGCAGCGGGAGCGAGGAAACGCAGTATTTT.

This chain joins TRBV7-2 and TRBJ2-1; 9 nucleotides agree with TRBD2. J was trimmed by 7 bases and V by 4 bases; bases with no gene match: 17. The CDR3 runs to 18 residues. Germline V gives CDR1 SGHTA, CDR2 FQGNSA. The DNA of the CDR3 is TGTGCCAGCAGCTCTCCCTATAGCGGGAGACAACCGGCGAATGAGCAGTTCTTC. Translating it yields CASSSPYSGRQPANEQFF.

The chain is built from TRBV9 and TRBJ2-1; 14 nucleotides match TRBD2. The CDR3 extends over 19 amino acids. V gave up 0 bases and J gave up 8 bases; unmatched junction bases: 13. Germline assignment: CDR1 SGDLS and CDR2 YYNGEE. The CDR3 coding sequence is TGTGCCAGCAGCGTAGCTGGGACTAGCGGGAGCGGTTTGACGGATGAGCAGTTCTTC. It is translated as CASSVAGTSGSGLTDEQFF.

This clone was found once. The chain recombines TRBV2 with TRBJ1-1, with 7 positions matching TRBD1. The CDR3 covers 12 residues. The V and J ends lost 4 bases and 10 bases, in that order; junction bases with no gene match: 6. Germline-derived CDR1 and CDR2 are SNHLY and FYNNEI. The CDR3 DNA reads TGTGCCAGCAGTGGGTACAGGGGTCGAGCTTTCTTT. This sequence encodes CASSGYRGRAFF.